These 29 T cell receptor beta chains came from one sample sequenced in a study of blood T cell repertoires in COVID-19. Data came from immunoSEQ multiplex PCR; TCRdb stores just in-frame clones and leaves some out. Here the sample spans approximately 69,000 clones, around 87% being singletons. Sequencing was carried out using peripheral blood. The source of these receptors is a man aged 45-65 years with acute or convalescent COVID-19.

The chain employs TRBV6-6 and TRBJ1-3, with 10 bases aligning to TRBD1. The CDR3 length is 16 residues. V lost 5 bases to trimming and J lost 4 bases; unmatched junction nucleotides: 8. Germline CDR1 MNHNY, CDR2 SVGAGI (reference sequence). DNA of the CDR3: TGTGCCAGCAGTCCCCGGGACAGGGGATCGGGAAACACCATATATTTT. Translated: CASSPRDRGSGNTIYF.

This sequence joins TRBV7-9 and TRBJ2-5, with D maybe TRBD2 (7 bases). V lost 6 bases and J lost 5, with 13 bases in between. Germline V gene lookup returns CDR1 SEHNR and CDR2 FQNEAQ (reference sequence). This CDR3 comprises 13 residues. CDR3: CASRIQGGETQYF. The CDR3 bases are TGTGCCAGCAGGATACAGGGAGGGGAGACCCAGTACTTC.

This clone occurred a few times. The rearrangement links TRBV4-2 to TRBJ1-6, with 7 bases lining up with TRBD1. Germline CDR1 LGHNA, CDR2 YNFKEQ. CDR3 length equals 15 residues. The ends lost 0 bases at V and 8 bases at J; junction bases unmatched: 4. The CDR3 spells CASSQDYDRDSPLHF. The CDR3 nucleotides read TGTGCCAGCAGCCAAGATTATGACAGGGATTCACCCCTCCACTTT.

The sample holds one count of this clone. The J gene is TRBJ1-2, the V gene TRBV5-4; D unclear. V lost 0 bases, J lost 6 bases, and 12 bases lay in between. This CDR3 has 14 residues. Germline CDR1 reads SGHNT; CDR2 reads YYREEE (reference sequence). CDR3 sequence (DNA): TGTGCCAGCAGCTTGGCCGAGGGAAGACATGGCTACACCTTC. This gives the protein CASSLAEGRHGYTF.

This chain links TRBV4-1 with TRBJ1-4; 10 bases are shared with TRBD1. This CDR3 spans 15 amino acids. CDR1 and CDR2 from the germline V gene are MGHRA and YSYEKL. The trim removed 2 bases at V and 11 bases at J, leaving 8 bases unmatched. The CDR3 bases are TGCGCCAGCAGCCAACCCGGGACAGGGGAGGGGAAACTGTTTTTT. As protein: CASSQPGTGEGKLFF.

V is TRBV7-8 and J is TRBJ1-2; TRBD1 agrees at 8 bases. J was trimmed by 3 bases and V by 5 bases; bases with no gene match: 8. CDR3 length: 15 amino acids. In germline, CDR1 is SGHVS, CDR2 FQNEAQ. CDR3 region: CASSAKDREDYGYTF. CDR3 bases: TGTGCCAGCAGCGCTAAGGACAGGGAGGACTATGGCTACACCTTC.

This chain joins TRBV2 and TRBJ2-3, with 16 bases that match TRBD2. The CDR3 spans 17 residues. V gave up 8 bases and J gave up 5 bases; unmatched junction bases: 10. Germline V gives CDR1 SNHLY, CDR2 FYNNEI. CDR3 residues: CASSPGTSGRAKDTQYF. The CDR3 DNA reads TGTGCCAGCTCACCCGGGACTAGCGGGAGGGCCAAAGATACGCAGTATTTT.

The chain uses TRBV3-1 (or the pseudogene TRBV3-2) and TRBJ1-1, with 8 bases aligning to TRBD1. Germline V gene sequence: CDR1 LGHDT, CDR2 YNNKEL (reference sequence). The V and J ends lost 4 bases and 4 bases, in that order; junction bases with no gene match: 5. The CDR3 consists of 14 residues. CDR3 amino acids: CASSPGGRGTEAFF. The CDR3 region has the DNA TGTGCCAGCAGCCCAGGGGGCAGGGGCACTGAAGCTTTCTTT.

This sequence joins TRBV12-5 and TRBJ1-1; D is unresolved. The germline V gene has CDR1 LGHNT and CDR2 FRNRAP. V lost 4 bases and J 0 bases, leaving 9 bases between the germline ends. There are 14 residues in the CDR3. The CDR3 sequence: CASGSTGVNTEAFF. The CDR3 DNA sequence: TGTGCTAGTGGTTCAACCGGGGTGAACACTGAAGCTTTCTTT.

The rearrangement links TRBV5-1 to TRBJ2-5; the D is unclear. The CDR3 spans 13 residues. Germline V lookup: CDR1 SGHRS, CDR2 YFSETQ. V shed 5 bases and J shed 3 bases, with 11 bases lying between them. The CDR3 DNA reads TGCGCCAGCAGACCTGACTTAAAAGAGACCCAGTACTTC. This codes for CASRPDLKETQYF. The complete variable domain, with remaining parts taken from reference TRBV5-1 and TRBJ2-5, reads KAGVTQTPRYLIKTRGQQVTLSCSPISGHRSVSWYQQTPGQGLQFLFEYFSETQRNKGNFPGRFSGRQFSNSRSEMNVSTLELGDSALYLCASRPDLKETQYFGPGTRLLVL.

The chain is built from TRBV7-9 and TRBJ1-6, with no clear D. Per the germline V gene, CDR1 is SEHNR and CDR2 is FQNEAQ (reference sequence). This CDR3 comprises 16 residues. The germline V and J ends were trimmed by 0 bases and 8 bases, with 14 bases remaining between them. The DNA of the CDR3 is TGTGCCAGCAGCTTAGCTGTCCGGGGTTTGGATTCACCCCTCCACTTT. It specifies CASSLAVRGLDSPLHF.

V gene TRBV7-2 combines with J gene TRBJ2-1; 9 bases match TRBD1. Per the germline V gene, CDR1 is SGHTA and CDR2 is FQGNSA. This CDR3 is built from 18 residues. With 3 bases clipped from V and 6 bases from J, the junction kept 15 bases outside the gene matches. The CDR3 spells CASSLVTGGYHATNEQFF. The CDR3 region has the DNA TGTGCCAGCAGCTTGGTGACAGGGGGGTACCACGCTACCAATGAGCAGTTCTTC. Using reference TRBV7-2 and TRBJ2-1 for the parts outside the CDR3, the full variable domain is GAGVSQSPSNKVTEKGKDVELRCDPISGHTALYWYRQSLGQGLEFLIYFQGNSAPDKSGLPSDRFSAERTGGSVSTLTIQRTQQEDSAVYLCASSLVTGGYHATNEQFFGPGTRLTVL.

The chain recombines TRBV6-2 or TRBV6-3 with TRBJ2-7, with 12 bases lining up with TRBD1. Germline V gene lookup returns CDR1 MNHEY and CDR2 SVGEGT. Trimming took 3 bases from V and 11 from J; bases not matched to a gene: 14. The CDR3 length is 16 residues. CDR3 protein: CASSYPTGTGGPRKYF. The CDR3 bases are TGTGCCAGCAGTTATCCAACCGGGACAGGGGGCCCGAGGAAGTACTTC.

The chain has TRBV7-6 and TRBJ2-1, with 7 bases identical to TRBD1. This CDR3 has 15 amino acids. Germline lookup yields CDR1 SGHVS and CDR2 FNYEAQ. Losses at the gene ends were 6 bases for V and 5 bases for J; bases not matched to a gene: 10. The CDR3 region is CASSPQGNSDNEQFF. CDR3 nucleotide sequence: TGTGCCAGCAGTCCACAGGGGAATAGCGACAATGAGCAGTTCTTC.

The table lists this clone with a count of one. The chain carries TRBV9 and TRBJ1-3; D unresolved. Germline V gene data show CDR1 as SGDLS and CDR2 as YYNGEE. Trimming stripped 3 bases from V and 0 bases from J, with 10 bases between. The CDR3 spans 15 residues. The CDR3 bases are TGTGCCAGCAGCGCTAGACTGCTCTCTGGAAACACCATATATTTT. Translation: CASSARLLSGNTIYF.

The chain combines TRBV5-5 with TRBJ2-7, with 8 bases matching TRBD1. CDR1 is SGHKS, CDR2 YYEKEE, per germline (reference sequence). This CDR3 contains 13 residues. V lost 3 bases, J lost 3 bases, and 2 bases stayed unmatched. The CDR3 nucleotides read TGTGCCAGCAGCTGGGGACAGGACTACGAGCAGTACTTC. This encodes CASSWGQDYEQYF.

This clone is a singleton in its sample. The V call is TRBV7-2, the J call TRBJ1-4; tentatively, D is TRBD1 (5 bases). The CDR3 loop spans 15 amino acids. CDR1 and CDR2 (germline): SGHTA, FQGNSA. The V and J ends lost 6 bases and 7 bases respectively, with 18 bases between them. CDR3 coding DNA: TGTGCCAGCAGAGCCAATCGTGGGGGAGGTGAAAAACTGTTTTTT. Protein sequence: CASRANRGGGEKLFF.

The V and J genes are TRBV6-5 and TRBJ1-1; D is possibly TRBD1 (5 bases). CDR1 MNHEY and CDR2 SVGAGI come from the germline V gene. Trimming pared 6 bases from V and 1 base from J, leaving 9 bases between. The CDR3 runs to 13 residues. The CDR3 sequence: CASRRGENTEAFF. The CDR3 DNA is TGTGCCAGCAGACGGGGGGAGAACACTGAAGCTTTCTTT.

The V and J genes are TRBV27 and TRBJ2-7, with 11 positions matching TRBD1. Germline V CDR1 and CDR2: MNHEY, SMNVEV (reference sequence). The CDR3 loop spans 14 amino acids. V lost 3 bases and J lost 6; bases outside the gene matches: 4. The DNA for the CDR3 is TGTGCCAGCAGTTTCGGACAGGGGGCGTCCGAGCAGTACTTC. This gives the protein CASSFGQGASEQYF.

CDR3 in DNA: TGTGCCAGCAGCCCGTCGGACAGACTCTATGGCTACACCTTC. Amino acid sequence: CASSPSDRLYGYTF. The chain recombines TRBV7-2 with TRBJ1-2; TRBD1 is a possible D gene (6 bases). V shed 5 bases and J shed 4 bases, with 14 bases lying between them. This CDR3 has 14 amino acids. Looked up from germline, CDR1 is SGHTA and CDR2 is FQGNSA.

The V call is TRBV5-6, the J call TRBJ1-6, with a weak D call TRBD1 (6 bases). V gave up 2 bases and J gave up 5 bases, with 11 bases separating them. CDR1 and CDR2 (germline): SGHDT, YYEEEE. CDR3 length: 15 amino acids. In DNA, the CDR3 is TGTGCCAGCAGCTTCGGGGCAGGGGATAATTCACCCCTCCACTTT. It yields the protein CASSFGAGDNSPLHF.

The chain uses TRBV18 and TRBJ1-3, with 8 bases aligning to TRBD1. There are 16 residues in the CDR3. Germline CDR1 reads KGHSH; CDR2 reads LQKENI. The trim removed 3 bases at V and 0 bases at J, leaving 4 bases unmatched. CDR3 in DNA: TGTGCCAGCTCACCGACCGGACAGGGCTCTGGAAACACCATATATTTT. It encodes CASSPTGQGSGNTIYF.

The chain employs TRBV6-5 and TRBJ2-2; TRBD2 is a possible D gene (5 bases). CDR1 and CDR2 from the germline V gene are MNHEY and SVGAGI. The CDR3 loop spans 15 amino acids. V lost 6 bases, J lost 3 bases, and 14 bases lay in between. CDR3 protein: CASRVHREDTGELFF. The DNA of the CDR3 is TGTGCCAGCAGAGTACACCGGGAAGACACCGGGGAGCTGTTTTTT.

The chain links TRBV5-4 to TRBJ2-1; 7 bases agree with TRBD2. The junction had 7 bases not matched to a gene; V was cut back by 0 bases and J by 7 bases. Germline V gives CDR1 SGHNT, CDR2 YYREEE (reference sequence). The CDR3 contains 15 residues. The CDR3 is CASSLAGREINEQFF. The CDR3 DNA reads as TGTGCCAGCAGCTTGGCGGGGCGGGAGATTAATGAGCAGTTCTTC.

J is TRBJ2-7 and V is TRBV7-2; 9 bases match TRBD2. The CDR3 is made up of 14 amino acids. The germline CDR1 and CDR2 sequences are SGHTA and FQGNSA. V was pared by 1 base and J by 4 bases, with 2 bases of the junction left unmatched. In DNA form, the CDR3 reads TGTGCCAGCAGCTTAGAAGCGGGAGGTTACGAGCAGTACTTC. It is translated as CASSLEAGGYEQYF.

This sequence joins TRBV14 and TRBJ1-2, with TRBD1 matching 7 bases. The ends lost 4 bases at V and 3 bases at J; junction bases unmatched: 14. CDR1 and CDR2 (germline): SGHDN, FVKESK. The CDR3 has 17 amino acids. CDR3: CASSRLGNGTAHYGYTF. CDR3 DNA: TGTGCCAGCAGCCGCCTGGGAAACGGGACAGCCCACTATGGCTACACCTTC.

The chain joins TRBV6-5 to TRBJ1-6; 7 bases align to TRBD1. J gave up 5 bases and V 2 bases, and 3 bases lay outside the gene matches. Germline V gene data show CDR1 as MNHEY and CDR2 as SVGAGI. This CDR3 comprises 15 residues. The DNA for the CDR3 is TGTGCCAGCAGTTACCCCGACAGGGATAATTCACCCCTCCACTTT. Its protein product is CASSYPDRDNSPLHF.

This clone came up once. The rearrangement joins TRBV11-2 to TRBJ2-7, with 9 bases lining up with TRBD1. The CDR3 totals 13 residues. The V and J ends lost 7 bases and 5 bases, in that order; junction bases with no gene match: 6. Germline V gives CDR1 SGHAT, CDR2 FQNNGV. This CDR3 is CASILTGGNEQYF. The CDR3 DNA is TGTGCCAGCATCCTGACAGGGGGTAACGAGCAGTACTTC.

This clone showed up just once. This chain connects TRBV5-1 to TRBJ2-3; perhaps TRBD2 as D (6 bases). The germline V gene encodes CDR1 SGHRS and CDR2 YFSETQ. The CDR3 length is 12 residues. Trimming removed 0 bases at V and 10 bases at J, with 9 bases between. The CDR3 DNA reads TGCGCCAGCAGCTTGGTCGGGGAGGCGCAGTATTTT. It yields the protein CASSLVGEAQYF.